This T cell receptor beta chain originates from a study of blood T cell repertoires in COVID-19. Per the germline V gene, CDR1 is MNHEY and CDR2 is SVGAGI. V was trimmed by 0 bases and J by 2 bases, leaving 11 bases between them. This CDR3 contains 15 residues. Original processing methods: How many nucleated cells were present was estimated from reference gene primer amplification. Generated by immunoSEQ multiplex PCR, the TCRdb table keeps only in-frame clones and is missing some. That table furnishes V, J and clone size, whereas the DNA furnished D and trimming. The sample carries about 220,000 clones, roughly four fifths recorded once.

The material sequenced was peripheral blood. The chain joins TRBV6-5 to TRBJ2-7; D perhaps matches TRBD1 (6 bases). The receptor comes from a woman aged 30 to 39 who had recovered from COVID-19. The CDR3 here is CASSYSRGKAYEQYF. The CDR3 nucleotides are TGTGCCAGCAGTTACTCGAGGGGGAAAGCCTACGAGCAGTACTTC.